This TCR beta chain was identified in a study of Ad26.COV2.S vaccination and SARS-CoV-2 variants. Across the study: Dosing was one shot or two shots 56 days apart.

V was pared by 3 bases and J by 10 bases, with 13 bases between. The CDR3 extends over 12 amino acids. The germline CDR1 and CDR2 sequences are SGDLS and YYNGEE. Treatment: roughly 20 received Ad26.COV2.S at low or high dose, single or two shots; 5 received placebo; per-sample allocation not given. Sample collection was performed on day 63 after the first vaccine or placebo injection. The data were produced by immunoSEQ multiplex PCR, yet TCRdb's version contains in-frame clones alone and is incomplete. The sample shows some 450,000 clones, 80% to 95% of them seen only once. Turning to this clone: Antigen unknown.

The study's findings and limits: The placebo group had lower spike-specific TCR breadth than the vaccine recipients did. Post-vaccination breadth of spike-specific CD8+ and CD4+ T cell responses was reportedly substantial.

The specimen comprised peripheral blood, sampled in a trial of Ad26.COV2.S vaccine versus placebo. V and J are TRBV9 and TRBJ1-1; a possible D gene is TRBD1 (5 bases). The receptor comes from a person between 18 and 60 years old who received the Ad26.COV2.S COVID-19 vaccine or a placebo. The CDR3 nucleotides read TGTGCCAGCAGCGGCTTGGGCGGGGCAGCTTTCTTT. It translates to CASSGLGGAAFF.